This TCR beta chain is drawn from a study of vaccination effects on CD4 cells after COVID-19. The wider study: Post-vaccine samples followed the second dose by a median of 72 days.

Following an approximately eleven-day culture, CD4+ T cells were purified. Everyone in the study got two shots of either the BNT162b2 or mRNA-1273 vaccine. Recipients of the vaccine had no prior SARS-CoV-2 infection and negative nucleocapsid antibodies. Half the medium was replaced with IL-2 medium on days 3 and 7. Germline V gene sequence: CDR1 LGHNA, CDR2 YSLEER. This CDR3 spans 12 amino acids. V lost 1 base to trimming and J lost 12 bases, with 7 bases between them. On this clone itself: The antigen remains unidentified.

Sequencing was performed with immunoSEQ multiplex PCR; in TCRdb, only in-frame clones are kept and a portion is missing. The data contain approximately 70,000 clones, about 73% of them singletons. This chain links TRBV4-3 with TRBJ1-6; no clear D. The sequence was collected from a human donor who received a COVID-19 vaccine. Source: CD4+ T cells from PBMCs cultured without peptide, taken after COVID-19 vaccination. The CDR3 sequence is CASSQVGGPLHF. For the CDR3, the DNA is TGCGCCAGCAGCCAAGTCGGCGGACCCCTCCACTTT.